The subject of this entry is one TCR beta chain. This record comes from a study of shared clonotypes between healthy human individuals. This CDR3 spans 16 amino acids. With V trimmed by 6 bases and J by 4 bases, 10 bases remained unmatched. Germline V gene lookup returns CDR1 SGHDN and CDR2 FVKESK. Profiling relied on immunoSEQ multiplex PCR, and the TCRdb table lists in-frame clones only, not all of them. The sample lists about 1 million clones, under 80% occurring once. The sequencing sample was made of memory CD4+ T cells sorted from blood. Documented subset: CD45RA-negative fraction. This chain joins TRBV14 and TRBJ2-2; 8 bases line up with TRBD1. The receptor comes from a man younger than 35 in good health. The CDR3 loop reads CASRAGTGHITGELFF. CDR3 DNA sequence: TGTGCCAGCAGAGCCGGGACAGGACACATCACCGGGGAGCTGTTTTTT.